Each of the 26 T cell receptor beta chains below was sequenced from the same sample in a study of T cell changes during pregnancy in multiple sclerosis. Method: immunoSEQ multiplex PCR; TCRdb's copy keeps in-frame clones and lacks some. The sample consists of almost 35,000 clones, approximately 87% of them appearing once. Sequences were derived from CD8+ T cells from peripheral blood mononuclear cells, sampled after pregnancy. These receptors all come from a female donor with multiple sclerosis, enrolled in a pregnancy study.

The J gene is TRBJ2-5, the V gene TRBV6-5; perhaps TRBD2 as D (6 bases). The CDR3 sequence is 15 residues long. V dropped 5 bases and J dropped 2 bases, with 15 bases sitting between them. Per germline, CDR1 MNHEY and CDR2 SVGAGI. Written as DNA, the CDR3 is TGTGCCAGCAGTAGTATGGGGGGACTTCAAGAGACCCAGTACTTC. Protein sequence: CASSSMGGLQETQYF.

V usage is TRBV19 and J usage is TRBJ2-7; D might be TRBD1 (5 bases). CDR3 length: 13 residues. The germline V and J ends were trimmed by 10 bases and 3 bases, with 16 bases remaining between them. CDR1 is LNHDA, CDR2 SQIVND, per germline (reference sequence). CDR3 sequence reads: CATSSLDSYEQYF. In DNA form, the CDR3 reads TGTGCCACCTCCTCACTTGACAGCTACGAGCAGTACTTC.

The gene calls are TRBV4-1 and TRBJ2-1, with 10 bases aligning to TRBD2. Germline lookup yields CDR1 MGHRA and CDR2 YSYEKL. This CDR3 has 16 residues. Germline trimming cut 5 bases from V and 6 bases from J; bases unmatched to any gene: 10. The CDR3 DNA follows: TGCGCCAGCAGCTCAAGAGCGGGGGGGCGGGGCAATGAGCAGTTCTTC. Translated, it gives CASSSRAGGRGNEQFF.

V and J are TRBV10-3 and TRBJ2-3; D not resolved. Germline lookup yields CDR1 ENHRY and CDR2 SYGVKD. This CDR3 is built from 12 residues. The ends were cut back, 5 bases at V and 6 bases at J, with 9 bases in the middle. The CDR3 DNA reads as TGTGCCATCAGTTTGACTTCGGATACGCAGTATTTT. It translates to CAISLTSDTQYF.

The V gene is TRBV2, the J gene TRBJ1-2; 9 bases align to TRBD1. The CDR3 runs 15 residues. Germline V gives CDR1 SNHLY, CDR2 FYNNEI. V shed 2 bases, J shed 2 bases, and the junction held 3 bases outside the gene matches. As DNA, the CDR3 is TGTGCCAGCAGTGAAAGTGGGACAGGGAACTATGGCTACACCTTC. This encodes CASSESGTGNYGYTF. Full variable domain (rest looked up from reference TRBV2 and TRBJ1-2): EPEVTQTPSHQVTQMGQEVILRCVPISNHLYFYWYRQILGQKVEFLVSFYNNEISEKSEIFDDQFSVERPDGSNFTLKIRSTKLEDSAMYFCASSESGTGNYGYTFGSGTRLTVV.

This clone was counted once. The chain's CDR3 is CASSQTGGRGTEAFF. The CDR3 nucleotides read TGCGCCAGCAGCCAAACAGGGGGCCGGGGCACTGAAGCTTTCTTT. The V gene is TRBV4-1, the J gene TRBJ1-1; TRBD1 agrees at 9 bases. There are 15 residues in the CDR3. V gave up 2 bases and J gave up 4 bases; unmatched junction bases: 5. Germline V gene data show CDR1 as MGHRA and CDR2 as YSYEKL.

This chain joins TRBV27 and TRBJ2-5, with 14 bases that match TRBD2. The V segment lost 5 bases and the J segment 3 bases; nucleotides outside the gene matches: 8. Germline V gene data show CDR1 as MNHEY and CDR2 as SMNVEV (reference sequence). This CDR3 comprises 17 residues. CDR3 protein: CASSRRAGLAGEETQYF. The CDR3 DNA sequence: TGTGCCAGCAGTCGCCGCGCGGGACTAGCGGGGGAAGAGACCCAGTACTTC.

The rearrangement joins TRBV6-6 to TRBJ2-3; TRBD2 matches 7 bases. This CDR3 has 14 amino acids. CDR1 is MNHNY and CDR2 is SVGAGI in the germline V gene (reference sequence). V dropped 5 bases and J dropped 3; count of bases not matched to a gene: 5. CDR3 in DNA: TGTGCCAGCAGTACTAGCGTGGGGACAGATACGCAGTATTTT. The encoded protein is CASSTSVGTDTQYF.

CDR3 protein: CASKDTHYGYTF. For the CDR3, the DNA is TGTGCCAGCAAAGACACCCACTATGGCTACACCTTC. V is TRBV6-6 and J is TRBJ1-2; unclear D gene. V lost 7 bases and J 3 bases, leaving 9 bases between the germline ends. CDR3 length: 12 amino acids. Germline V gene sequence: CDR1 MNHNY, CDR2 SVGAGI (reference sequence).

V usage is TRBV4-3 and J usage is TRBJ2-1, with 10 bases aligning to TRBD1. The germline CDR1 and CDR2 sequences are LGHNA and YSLEER. J gave up 4 bases and V 4 bases, and 4 bases lay outside the gene matches. The CDR3 runs to 15 residues. The CDR3 sequence: CASSPDRGLYNEQFF. In DNA, the CDR3 is TGCGCCAGCAGCCCAGACAGGGGGCTATACAATGAGCAGTTCTTC.

This clone was found once. The rearrangement joins TRBV19 to TRBJ1-2, with D tentatively TRBD1 (5 bases). Per the germline V gene, CDR1 is LNHDA and CDR2 is SQIVND (reference sequence). Trimming removed 4 bases from V and 6 bases from J, with 12 bases in between. The CDR3 sequence is 13 residues long. The CDR3 protein is CASSKTVTDGYTF. CDR3 nucleotide sequence: TGTGCCAGTAGTAAGACAGTGACAGATGGCTACACCTTC.

The chain is built from TRBV9 and TRBJ1-2; D perhaps matches TRBD1 (5 bases). The CDR3 has 12 residues. Trimming cost V 3 bases and J 8 bases, with 11 bases left between them. The germline CDR1 and CDR2 sequences are SGDLS and YYNGEE. CDR3 sequence: CASSGQKYGYTF. The CDR3 coding sequence is TGTGCCAGCAGCGGACAGAAGTACGGCTACACCTTC.

The rearrangement links TRBV11-2 to TRBJ1-1; D might be TRBD1 (6 bases). V gave up 5 bases and J gave up 11 bases, with 27 bases separating them. In germline, CDR1 is SGHAT, CDR2 FQNNGV. This CDR3 is built from 16 residues. The DNA of the CDR3 is TGTGCCAGCAGCCCAGGACAGACTTCTTCAGCCATGGGGGCTTTCTTT. This encodes CASSPGQTSSAMGAFF.

The table lists this clone with a count of one. The rearrangement links TRBV6-1 to TRBJ1-2; 9 bases fit TRBD1. V trimming: 5 bases; J trimming: 3 bases; junction bases outside the gene matches: 4. Looked up from germline, CDR1 is MNHNS and CDR2 is SASEGT. The CDR3 contains 14 residues. CDR3 in amino acids: CASSLDRGDYGYTF. The CDR3, as DNA: TGTGCCAGCAGTCTGGACAGGGGCGACTATGGCTACACCTTC.

The genes are TRBV5-1 and TRBJ2-7; tentatively, D is TRBD1 (6 bases). The CDR3 contains 16 residues. CDR1 and CDR2 from the germline V gene are SGHRS and YFSETQ. The V gene lost 1 base and the J gene lost 0 bases, with 14 bases spanning the gap. The chain's CDR3 is CASSLPTGPNSYEQYF. CDR3 DNA sequence: TGCGCCAGCAGCTTGCCGACAGGTCCTAACTCCTACGAGCAGTACTTC.

This clone was observed a handful of times. The rearrangement joins TRBV15 to TRBJ1-5; a weak D match, TRBD1 (6 bases). V gave up 3 bases and J gave up 3 bases, with 12 bases separating them. Germline V CDR1 and CDR2: LNHNV, YYDKDF (reference sequence). The CDR3 covers 15 residues. In DNA form, the CDR3 reads TGTGCCACCAGCAGTGTCCCAGGGGACAATCAGCCCCAGCATTTT. Its protein product is CATSSVPGDNQPQHF.

CDR3 nucleotides: TGTGCCAGTAGTGGCCGGGACAGCTCTGAAGCTTTCTTT. Protein: CASSGRDSSEAFF. The rearrangement links TRBV19 to TRBJ1-1; 7 bases are shared with TRBD1. CDR3 length: 13 amino acids. The germline V gene encodes CDR1 LNHDA and CDR2 SQIVND (reference sequence). Trimming took 5 bases from V and 6 from J; bases not matched to a gene: 6.

CDR3 sequence: CASSIDQRGGTDTQYF. CDR3 bases: TGTGCCAGTAGTATAGATCAGCGGGGAGGGACAGATACGCAGTATTTT. This chain uses TRBV19 with TRBJ2-3; 7 bases line up with TRBD2. Trimming cost V 0 bases and J 3 bases; bases outside gene matches: 6. The CDR3 is made up of 16 amino acids. Germline-derived CDR1 and CDR2 are LNHDA and SQIVND (reference sequence).

About this clone: Other DNA sequences in the sample encode the same CDR3. This chain links TRBV4-1 with TRBJ1-4, with a tentative D call TRBD1 (6 bases). Trimming took 5 bases from V and 3 from J, leaving 13 bases between them. Germline assignment: CDR1 MGHRA and CDR2 YSYEKL. The CDR3 totals 15 residues. DNA for the CDR3: TGCGCCAGCAGCGGCGCGGGGGCCTCTAATGAAAAACTGTTTTTT. It specifies CASSGAGASNEKLFF.

The rearrangement uses TRBV7-9 and TRBJ1-2; D uncertain. This CDR3 is built from 13 residues. Germline lookup yields CDR1 SEHNR and CDR2 FQNEAQ (reference sequence). V lost 6 bases to trimming and J lost 1 base, with 9 bases between them. Here the CDR3 reads CASSPQDNYGYTF. The CDR3 nucleotides read TGTGCCAGCAGTCCCCAGGATAACTATGGCTACACCTTC.

The genes are TRBV11-2 and TRBJ2-1; TRBD2 might be the D (6 bases). Germline CDR1 and CDR2: SGHAT and FQNNGV. The CDR3 extends over 17 amino acids. V lost 1 base and J 2 bases, leaving 15 bases between the germline ends. CDR3 coding DNA: TGTGCCAGCAGCTTAGGGCTATCGGAGGGTCCCTACAATGAGCAGTTCTTC. Protein product: CASSLGLSEGPYNEQFF.

The chain combines TRBV6-5 with TRBJ2-1, with TRBD1 matching over 11 bases. Germline values: CDR1 MNHEY, CDR2 SVGAGI. This CDR3 contains 15 residues. V gave up 6 bases and J gave up 7 bases; unmatched junction bases: 8. The CDR3 DNA reads as TGTGCCAGCAGCCATCCGGGACAGGGGGTAAATGAGCAGTTCTTC. This sequence encodes CASSHPGQGVNEQFF.

The J gene is TRBJ2-1, the V gene TRBV6-5; D may be TRBD1 (5 bases). Germline V gives CDR1 MNHEY, CDR2 SVGAGI. CDR3 length: 15 amino acids. V was clipped by 7 bases and J by 2 bases, with 15 bases between them. The DNA of the CDR3 is TGTGCCAGCACCTACGGCCAGGGCCCCTACAATGAGCAGTTCTTC. This translates into CASTYGQGPYNEQFF.

The chain links TRBV10-3 to TRBJ1-1; no reliable D call. CDR1 and CDR2 (germline): ENHRY, SYGVKD. The V gene lost 4 bases and the J gene lost 1 base, with 10 bases spanning the gap. The CDR3 loop spans 14 amino acids. This chain's CDR3 is CAISGLEENTEAFF. In DNA, the CDR3 is TGTGCCATCAGTGGCTTGGAGGAGAACACTGAAGCTTTCTTT.

The chain carries TRBV15 and TRBJ1-1; tentatively, D is TRBD1 (6 bases). This CDR3 contains 13 residues. V lost 5 bases and J 4 bases, leaving 11 bases between the germline ends. CDR1 is LNHNV, CDR2 YYDKDF, per germline (reference sequence). The CDR3 protein is CATSPGAGTEAFF. DNA of the CDR3: TGTGCCACCAGCCCAGGGGCCGGCACTGAAGCTTTCTTT.

The chain uses TRBV5-4 and TRBJ2-7; perhaps TRBD1 as D (5 bases). Per germline, CDR1 SGHNT and CDR2 YYREEE (reference sequence). The CDR3 is made up of 14 amino acids. Trimming stripped 1 base from V and 6 bases from J, with 14 bases between. CDR3 nucleotides: TGTGCCAGCAGCTTGCCGAGGCAGGGTGGCGAGCAGTACTTC. Translating gives CASSLPRQGGEQYF.